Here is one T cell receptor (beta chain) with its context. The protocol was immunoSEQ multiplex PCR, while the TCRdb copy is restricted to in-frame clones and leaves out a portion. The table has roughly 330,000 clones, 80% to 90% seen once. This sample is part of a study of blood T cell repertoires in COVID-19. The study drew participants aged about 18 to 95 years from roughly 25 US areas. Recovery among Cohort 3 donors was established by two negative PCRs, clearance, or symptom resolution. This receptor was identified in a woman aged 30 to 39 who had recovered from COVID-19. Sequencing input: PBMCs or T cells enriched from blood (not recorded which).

The CDR3 nucleotides are TGTGCCAGCAGTCCAGGGGTTCTCAGCAATCAGCCCCAGCATTTT. Amino acid sequence: CASSPGVLSNQPQHF. This chain connects TRBV6-2 or TRBV6-3 to TRBJ1-5; D possibly corresponds to TRBD1 (6 bases). This CDR3 contains 15 residues. Germline assignment: CDR1 MNHEY and CDR2 SVGEGT. V was shortened by 5 bases and J by 1 base, with 12 bases between the two germline ends.